This T cell receptor beta chain derives from a study of CD8+CD57+ T cells in acquired aplastic anemia. Turning to the study itself: Mean yield of DNA from sorted CD4+ and CD8+ cells was around 3 ug. Points from the study as a whole: Some 27 CD8+ CDR3 sequences were shared between patients and controls.

Genomic DNA, the template, was used for profiling of the TCR beta VDJ and CDR3. TCRdb redid the calling of the reads with MiXCR, one entry per CDR3 protein. The table has about 220,000 distinct CDR3 sequences, 30% to 40% seen once. The CDR3 runs 13 residues. Germline assignment: CDR1 LGHDT and CDR2 YNNKEL (reference sequence). J gave up 9 bases and V 4 bases, and 6 bases lay outside the gene matches. Worth noting for this clonotype: Its antigen is not known.

The TCR comes from a human donor in good health, serving as a control. The V call is TRBV3-1, the J call TRBJ2-1; the match to TRBD2 covers 7 bases. The sequencing input was sorted CD4+, CD8+, or CD8+CD57+ T cells (not recorded which) from PBMCs. CDR3 sequence: CASSLRLASEQFF. In DNA form, the CDR3 reads TGTGCCAGCAGCCTCCGACTAGCAAGTGAGCAGTTCTTC.